This T cell receptor (beta chain) was sequenced in a study of Ad26.COV2.S vaccination and SARS-CoV-2 variants (dated by TCRdb to the early 2020s). For the study in its entirety: Vaccine-arm donors were drawn from COV1001, a multicentre, randomized, double-blind, placebo-controlled phase I-IIa trial of Ad26.COV2.S in healthy adults. Ad26.COV2.S was administered intramuscularly at a dose of 5x10^10 or 1x10^11 viral particles, either as one shot or as two shots given 56 days apart. TCRbeta repertoire sequencing served as the tool for gauging how specific and how broad the SARS-CoV-2-reactive T cell receptors were following Ad26.COV2.S vaccination. The TCR-sequenced set comprised approximately 32 samples: approximately 19 Ad26.COV2.S vaccine recipients, 5 placebo recipients and 8 SARS-CoV-2 convalescent individuals. Trial participants were randomized into five groups of five: low-dose or high-dose Ad26.COV2.S given once or twice, or placebo on both occasions. Throughout the experiments and outcome assessment, investigators stayed blinded to trial group allocation. The study at large found these results: Vaccine and placebo recipients had similar non-spike TCR breadth, a finding consistent with the vaccine containing only spike. Higher spike-specific TCR breadth was observed in Ad26.COV2.S recipients than in placebo recipients (P = 0.0014). After vaccination, spike-specific CD8+ and CD4+ T cell responses were reported to show substantial breadth. Comparing responses between vaccine doses or regimens was not something the study was powered to do. The authors noted that total T cell responses may have been underestimated by the TCR breadth and depth analyses.

The treatment or condition label here, explained by the study, means: about 20 received Ad26.COV2.S at low or high dose, single or two shots; a few received placebo; per-sample allocation not given. For vaccine and placebo recipients, repertoires were sequenced using samples collected on day 63 after the first injection. Cohort 1b enrolled about two dozen adults aged 18-55 years at a single site in Boston, USA, between 29 July and 7 August 2020. Ad26.COV2.S was a replication-incompetent adenovirus type 26 vector that expressed a prefusion-stabilized SARS-CoV-2 spike protein derived from the original Wuhan strain. The immunoSEQ Assay was used to sequence TCRbeta CDR3 regions. After extraction, genomic DNA underwent amplification by bias-controlled multiplex PCR, followed by high-throughput sequencing. In the source study's methods: Collapsing and filtering of sequences were performed to quantify the absolute abundance of each unique TCRbeta CDR3 region. Usable DNA was measured by amplifying reference genes present in all nucleated cells, and TCRbeta template counts were normalized to that usable DNA to estimate T cell fraction. Repertoire TCRs were annotated as SARS-CoV-2-specific by exact matching of V gene, CDR3 amino acid sequence and J gene to a known reactive TCR set. The reference SARS-CoV-2 TCR set came from MIRA and was filtered for enrichment in COVID-19-positive ImmuneCODE repertoires, removing public or cross-reactive TCRs. Using the MIRA antigens, annotated TCRs were further analysed by specific ORF or by position within an ORF. Breadth was defined as annotated unique rearrangements over total unique productive rearrangements; depth was the summed frequency of those rearrangements. Group comparisons of TCR breadth used two-sided Wilcoxon rank-sum tests. TCRdb limited this immuneACCESS table to in-frame rearrangements with V and J called. A share of clones is missing; checked studies link under half to unresolved V genes, and the rest is unexplained. V and J calls and clone size are given by that table; D and trimming were obtained from the DNA. This sample gives about 680,000 clones in total; roughly 90% of them show up just once. The ten largest clones take up about 1.5% of the sample.

Note on this clone: The clone's antigen remains unknown. One base away there is no much larger clone; base qualities are not given.

The receptor comes from a person between 18 and 65 years old who received the Ad26.COV2.S COVID-19 vaccine or a placebo. The starting material was peripheral blood, obtained in a trial of Ad26.COV2.S vaccine versus placebo.

In nucleotides, the sequence is TGTGCCAGCAGCCAAGATCGGGGTTCCCCCACAGATACGCAGTATTTT. This is translated as CASSQDRGSPTDTQYF. Recombination linked TRBV4-2 to TRBJ2-3; TRBD2 is perhaps the D gene, given 5 matching bases. There are 16 amino acids in the CDR3, from cysteine to phenylalanine inclusive. Only CDR3 DNA remains: 48 bases, in frame from the first base. The germline V gene encodes CDR1 LGHNA and CDR2 YNFKEQ. The germline ends are 12 bases apart after V is trimmed by 0 bases and J by 2 bases.